Included here is one TCR beta chain sequence, with context. Repertoires were generated with immunoSEQ multiplex PCR, while TCRdb's copy carries only in-frame clones and drops some. The table lists about 320,000 clones, around 85% of them singletons. This sample is part of a study of blood T cell repertoires in COVID-19. The CDR3 is 15 residues long. Trimming took 3 bases from V and 0 from J, leaving 11 bases between them. Looked up from germline, CDR1 is KGHSH and CDR2 is LQKENI. This TCR came from a human donor in a cohort sampled during active COVID-19. The sample taken for sequencing was peripheral blood. V is TRBV18 and J is TRBJ1-2, with a weak D call TRBD1 (5 bases). The CDR3 DNA is TGTGCCAGCTCACCGACTGACAGCGCTAACTATGGCTACACCTTC. This gives the protein CASSPTDSANYGYTF.